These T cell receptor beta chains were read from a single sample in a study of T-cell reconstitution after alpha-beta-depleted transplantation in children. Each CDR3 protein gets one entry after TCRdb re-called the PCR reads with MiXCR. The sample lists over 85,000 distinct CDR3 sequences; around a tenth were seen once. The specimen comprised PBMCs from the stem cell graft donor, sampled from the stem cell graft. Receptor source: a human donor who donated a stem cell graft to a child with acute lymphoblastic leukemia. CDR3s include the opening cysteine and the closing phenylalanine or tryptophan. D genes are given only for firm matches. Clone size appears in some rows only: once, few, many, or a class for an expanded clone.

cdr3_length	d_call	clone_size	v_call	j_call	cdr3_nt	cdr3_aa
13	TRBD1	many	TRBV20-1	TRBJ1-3	TGCAGTGCTACAGGGGGTTTGGGGAACACCATATATTTT	CSATGGLGNTIYF
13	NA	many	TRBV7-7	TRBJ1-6	TGTGCTAGCAGCGGCTCCTATAATTCACCCCTCCACTTT	CASSGSYNSPLHF
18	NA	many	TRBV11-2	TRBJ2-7	TGTGCCAGCAGCCCGATCAACCGGGCCAGGGGAATAGCCTACGAGCAGTACTTC	CASSPINRARGIAYEQYF
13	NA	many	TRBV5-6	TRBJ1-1	TGTGCCAGCAGCTTTGCAGGGCCGGCTGAAGCTTTCTTT	CASSFAGPAEAFF
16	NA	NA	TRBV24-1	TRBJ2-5	TGTGCCACCAGTGGCCCGGGACATTCTTCAGGGGAGACCCAGTACTTC	CATSGPGHSSGETQYF
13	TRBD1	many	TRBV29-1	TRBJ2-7	TGCAGCGTTGACTCCCGGGACAGTTACGAGCAGTACTTC	CSVDSRDSYEQYF
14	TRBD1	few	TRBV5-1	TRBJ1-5	TGCGCCAGCAGCCCAACAGGGGGTCATCAGCCCCAGCATTTT	CASSPTGGHQPQHF
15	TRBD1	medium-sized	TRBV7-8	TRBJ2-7	TGTGCCAGCAGCTCTGGACAGGGGCCTTCCTACGAGCAGTACTTC	CASSSGQGPSYEQYF
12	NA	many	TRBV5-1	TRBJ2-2	TGCGCCATCCTTAAAAACACCGGGGAGCTGTTTTTT	CAILKNTGELFF
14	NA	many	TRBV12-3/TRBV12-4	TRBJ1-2	TGTGCCAGCAGATCCCCTACAGGGAATCATGGCTACACCTTC	CASRSPTGNHGYTF
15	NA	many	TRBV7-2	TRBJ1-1	TGTGCCAGCAGCTCGTGGGACGCAGGTAACACTGAAGCTTTCTTT	CASSSWDAGNTEAFF
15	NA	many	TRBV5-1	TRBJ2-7	TGCGCCAGCAGCTTGGAGTCGGGGCTCTCCTACGAGCAGTACTTC	CASSLESGLSYEQYF
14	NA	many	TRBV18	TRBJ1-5	TGTGCCAGCTCACCAGATACGGGTTTTCAGCCCCAGCATTTT	CASSPDTGFQPQHF
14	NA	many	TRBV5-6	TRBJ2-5	TGTGCCAGCAGCTTGCTCGGGGCGCGGGAGACCCAGTACTTC	CASSLLGARETQYF
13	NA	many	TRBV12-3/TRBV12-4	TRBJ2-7	TGTGCCAGCAAAGAAGACCCGCACTACGAGCAGTACTTC	CASKEDPHYEQYF
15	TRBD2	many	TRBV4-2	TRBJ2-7	TGTGCCAGCAGCCCTGCGGGGGGGGCGGGATACGAGCAGTACTTC	CASSPAGGAGYEQYF
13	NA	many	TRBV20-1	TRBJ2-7	TGCAGTGTCCAGAAGAGCTCGGCTCGCGAGCAGTACTTC	CSVQKSSAREQYF
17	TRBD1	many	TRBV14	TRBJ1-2	TGTGCCAGCAGCCATCGCCGGGACAGGGGGTATGTGGATGGCTACACCTTC	CASSHRRDRGYVDGYTF
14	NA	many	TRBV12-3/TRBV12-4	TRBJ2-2	TGTGCCAGCAGCCGAACAGTTTACACCGGGGAGCTGTTTTTT	CASSRTVYTGELFF
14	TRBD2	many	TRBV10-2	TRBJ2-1	TGCGCCAGCAGTGAGCGGGAGGGTTACAATGAGCAGTTCTTC	CASSEREGYNEQFF
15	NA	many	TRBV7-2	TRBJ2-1	TGTGCCAGCAGCTTAGCGCCGGTTAGCGGTCCGGGGCAGTTCTTC	CASSLAPVSGPGQFF
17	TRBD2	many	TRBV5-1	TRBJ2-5	TGCGCCAGCAACCCAGGTGGGGGGGGTCTCATCCAAGAGACCCAGTACTTC	CASNPGGGGLIQETQYF
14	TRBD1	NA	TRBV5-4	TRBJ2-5	TGTGCCAGCAGCTTTACAGGGGCGGGTGAGACCCAGTACTTC	CASSFTGAGETQYF
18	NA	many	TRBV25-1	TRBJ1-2	TGTGCCAGCAGTGAAGTACCGCCCCGGACCCTAGCTAACTATGGCTACACCTTC	CASSEVPPRTLANYGYTF
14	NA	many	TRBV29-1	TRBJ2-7	TGCAGCGTTGATTGGGCAGGGTCAACTACGAGGCAGTACTTC	CSVDWAGSTTRQYF
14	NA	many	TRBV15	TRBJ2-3	TGTGCCACCAGCAGATTAGCGAACACAGATACGCAGTATTTT	CATSRLANTDTQYF
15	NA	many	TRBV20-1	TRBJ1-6	TGCAGTGCCCCGAACCGATTAAAAGATAATTCACCCCTCCACTTT	CSAPNRLKDNSPLHF
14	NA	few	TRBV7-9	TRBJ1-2	TGTGCCAGCAGCTTACACCAGGGACAAGGTGGCTACACCTTC	CASSLHQGQGGYTF
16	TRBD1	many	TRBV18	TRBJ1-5	TGTGCCAGCTCACCACTCGGGACAGGTGGTGATCAGCCCCAGCATTTT	CASSPLGTGGDQPQHF
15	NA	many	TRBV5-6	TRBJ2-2	TGTGCCAGCAGCTCTACGGCTCTACAGGGAGGGGAGCTGTTTTTT	CASSSTALQGGELFF
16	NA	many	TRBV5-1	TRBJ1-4	TGCGCCAGCAGCTTGTACGGGGGGGCGACTAATGAAAAACTGTTTTTT	CASSLYGGATNEKLFF
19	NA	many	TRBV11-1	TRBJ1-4	TGTGCCAGCAGCCTAAGTGGTGGCAGGGAAAGTATTGTTGGTGAAAAACTGTTTTTT	CASSLSGGRESIVGEKLFF
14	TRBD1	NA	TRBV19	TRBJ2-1	TGTGCCAGTAGTATTGGACAGGTATACAATGAGCAGTTCTTC	CASSIGQVYNEQFF
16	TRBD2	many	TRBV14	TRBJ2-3	TGTGCCAGCAGCCTGCGCACGGGAGGGAGCACAGATACGCAGTATTTT	CASSLRTGGSTDTQYF
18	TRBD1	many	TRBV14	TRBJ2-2	TGTGCCAGCAGCCAAAAACTTACAGGGGCCGTATATACCGGGGAGCTGTTTTTT	CASSQKLTGAVYTGELFF
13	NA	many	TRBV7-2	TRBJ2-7	TGTGCCAGCAGCTTCCCTAGCTCCTACGAGCAGTACTTC	CASSFPSSYEQYF
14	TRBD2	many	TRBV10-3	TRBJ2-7	TGTGCCATCACCTCTAGCGGGGGAAACTACGAGCAGTACTTC	CAITSSGGNYEQYF
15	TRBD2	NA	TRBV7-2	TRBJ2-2	TGTGCCAGCAGCTCCTCTAGCGGGAGCGGCGGGGAGCTGTTTTTT	CASSSSSGSGGELFF
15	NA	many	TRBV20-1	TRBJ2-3	TGCAGTGCTAGAGATCCTACGAGACTTCGAGATACGCAGTATTTT	CSARDPTRLRDTQYF
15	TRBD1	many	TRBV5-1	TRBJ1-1	TGCGCCAGCAGCCCATTACAGGGGGAGAACACTGAAGCTTTCTTT	CASSPLQGENTEAFF
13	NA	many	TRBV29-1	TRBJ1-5	TGCAGCGCCGGGGACCGGGGCAATCAGCCCCAGCATTTT	CSAGDRGNQPQHF
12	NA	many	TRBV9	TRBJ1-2	TGTGCCAGCAGCCCACGTTTGGGCGGCTACACCTTC	CASSPRLGGYTF
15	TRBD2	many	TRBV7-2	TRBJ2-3	TGTGCCAGCAACCGGGGGGGCGAGAGAGCAGATACGCAGTATTTT	CASNRGGERADTQYF
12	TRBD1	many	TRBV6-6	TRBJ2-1	TGTGCCAGCAGCTACAGGGGCGATGAGCAGTTCTTC	CASSYRGDEQFF
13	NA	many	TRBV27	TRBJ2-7	TGTGCCAGCAGTTTCAACGAGGCGAGCGAGCAGTACTTC	CASSFNEASEQYF
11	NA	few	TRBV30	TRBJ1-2	TGTGCCTGGAGTGTTCGGCTGGGGTACACCTTC	CAWSVRLGYTF
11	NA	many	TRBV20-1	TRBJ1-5	TGCAGTGCCCAGGGGAATCAGCCCCAGCATTTT	CSAQGNQPQHF
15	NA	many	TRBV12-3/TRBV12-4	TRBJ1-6	TGTGCCAGCAGTTTAAGGGGGACCTATAATTCACCCCTCCACTTT	CASSLRGTYNSPLHF
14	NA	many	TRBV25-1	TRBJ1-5	TGTGCCAGCAGTGAGGGGGGCTTCAATCAGCCCCAGCATTTT	CASSEGGFNQPQHF
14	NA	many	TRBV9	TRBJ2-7	TGTGCCAGCAGCGCCGAACAGGGATCCTACGAGCAGTACTTC	CASSAEQGSYEQYF
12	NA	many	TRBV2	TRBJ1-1	TGTGCCAGCAGCAAGCCAGGGGAGGGAGCTTTCTTT	CASSKPGEGAFF
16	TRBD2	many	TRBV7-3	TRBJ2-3	TGTGCCAGCAGCTTAACTAGCGGGCCTAGCACAGATACGCAGTATTTT	CASSLTSGPSTDTQYF
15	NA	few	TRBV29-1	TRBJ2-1	TGCAGCGTTGAAGTTGAGGGGAGCTCCTACAATGAGCAGTTCTTC	CSVEVEGSSYNEQFF